A selection of T cell receptor beta chains follows, all from one sample in a study of blood T cell repertoires in COVID-19. The assay was immunoSEQ multiplex PCR, and TCRdb's table has in-frame clones only and misses some. Among around 25,000 clones listed, about nine tenths were seen once. The source material was peripheral blood. These receptors were collected from a woman in her 70s with active COVID-19. CDR3s leave out the opening cysteine and the closing phenylalanine or tryptophan. Fields, in order: V gene, clone size, CDR3 protein. Clone size appears in some rows only: once, few, many, or a class for an expanded clone.

V gene: TRBV3-1/TRBV3-2; clone size: NA; CDR3 protein: ASSQVLDMYYEQY
V gene: TRBV5-1; clone size: NA; CDR3 protein: ASSPAGGQTGELF
V gene: TRBV7-2; clone size: once; CDR3 protein: ASSSQGGASDTQY
V gene: TRBV4-2; clone size: NA; CDR3 protein: ASSQDPTGIQYLYGYT
V gene: TRBV15; clone size: NA; CDR3 protein: ATSRPRILNTEAF
V gene: TRBV5-1; clone size: NA; CDR3 protein: ASRLTGGSYGYT
V gene: TRBV6-5; clone size: NA; CDR3 protein: ASSHREVSDTQY
V gene: TRBV28; clone size: NA; CDR3 protein: ASSPIPGRGIGEKLF
V gene: TRBV7-2; clone size: once; CDR3 protein: ASSSAFGGAGSGELF
V gene: TRBV7-9; clone size: NA; CDR3 protein: ASSLRQGGTYNEQF
V gene: TRBV7-7; clone size: NA; CDR3 protein: ASSHSRDTTDTQY
V gene: TRBV4-1; clone size: NA; CDR3 protein: ASSPWEGNGANVLT
V gene: TRBV5-1; clone size: NA; CDR3 protein: ASSLALAGGIEQF
V gene: TRBV28; clone size: once; CDR3 protein: ASSSPQGVGQPQH
V gene: TRBV4-1; clone size: NA; CDR3 protein: ASSQSSHPEETQY
V gene: TRBV30; clone size: NA; CDR3 protein: AWNPGKTEAF